Below, one TCR beta chain is given with its context. This clone has a single count. Its antigen remains unidentified. Base-call qualities are not available, and no considerably larger clone is one nucleotide away. This sample was included in a study of blood T cell repertoires in COVID-19 (dated by TCRdb to 2018 to 2021). Broadly, across the study: Samples covering the acute and convalescent phases of COVID-19 were provided by collaborators in the United States, Italy and Spain. The dataset comprised deeply sampled blood TCRbeta repertoires from subjects exposed to, actively infected with, or recovered from COVID-19. The repertoires were made available in a free public database intended to serve as a resource for research on the immune response to SARS-CoV-2. Where HLA class I and class II types were available, the types were taken from metadata supplied by the sample provider, not from assay-based typing. The material from the prospective study consisted of cDNA or gDNA derived from T cells, B-cell-depleted T cells, or PBMCs. Nearly every sample came with metadata listing a de-identified subject ID, COVID-19 status, age in years and sex. The samples were drawn from two sources: the first 160 participants of the ongoing ImmuneRACE study, and approximately 1,300 subjects contributed by 6 global collaborators.

Overall study outcomes, separate from this receptor: Clinical and demographic metadata were provided uncurated, with the amount varying by source and participant.

TCRbeta CDR3 regions were amplified from genomic DNA using the immunoSEQ Assay, a bias-controlled multiplex PCR. The study's processing was this. The number of nucleated cells in each sample was estimated from the amplification of reference gene primers within the assay. To quantify the absolute abundance of each unique TCRbeta CDR3 rearrangement, sequence reads were collapsed and filtered. For each sample, productive Simpson clonality was calculated as the square root of Simpson's diversity index across productive rearrangements. As stored in TCRdb, this immuneACCESS dataset retains in-frame rearrangements with V and J assigned. A fraction of the clones does not appear; measured against another copy, unresolved V genes explain less than half of the discrepancy, and the remainder lacks a known reason. From that table come the V and J calls and clone size; the DNA was used to work out D and trimming. The sample table contains 200,000 to 250,000 clones; only one count was recorded for 88% of them. The ten top clones hold less than 3.5% of the sample.

Each collaborating institution followed its own protocols to collect whole blood in K2EDTA tubes. Collaborator samples were shipped for TCRbeta analysis as frozen whole blood, isolated PBMCs, or DNA extracted from either sample type. The trim is 10 bases for V and 4 bases for J, with a gap of 20 bases between the germline ends. From its cysteine to its phenylalanine, the CDR3 spans 15 amino acids. CDR3 DNA only is kept here, 45 bases in frame from base 1. CDR1 ENHRY and CDR2 SYGVKD are derived from the germline V gene. Sequencing was performed on peripheral blood. The rearrangement joined TRBV10-3 to TRBJ1-3, with TRBD1 perhaps the D gene, on 6 matching bases. The receptor comes from a woman in her sixties or seventies with acute or convalescent COVID-19. The DNA reads as follows: TGTGCCACCATGTACGTTGGGGGCGAAGGAAACACCATATATTTT. This translates into CATMYVGGEGNTIYF.